This TCR beta chain is drawn from a study of T cell clones after liver transplantation. Study-wide context: Immunosuppression withdrawal was tried within 2 years after liver transplantation in this trial. A pre-transplant mixed lymphocyte reaction with TCRbeta sequencing defined graft-donor-reactive clones followed in post-transplant blood. Graft-donor-reactive sequences were compared with third-party-reactive TCRbeta sequences from pre-transplant mixed lymphocyte reactions.

Overall study findings and caveats: Post-transplant, graft-donor-reactive CD4 TCRbeta sequences in blood dropped significantly in most of the 8 subjects.

Repertoires were generated with immunoSEQ multiplex PCR, while TCRdb's copy carries only in-frame clones and drops some. Here the sample spans approximately 22,000 clones, approximately 94% being singletons. CDR1 is SGHVS, CDR2 FQNEAQ, per germline. CDR3 length: 19 residues. The V and J ends lost 5 bases and 2 bases, in that order; junction bases with no gene match: 19. In regard to this clone: Its antigen is undetermined.

The V gene is TRBV7-8, the J gene TRBJ1-2; 8 bases are shared with TRBD1. The starting material was CD8+ T cells from blood, obtained less than 28 months after liver transplant. This sequence was found in a human patient who received a liver transplant. The graft donor may have given rise to some T cells. This CDR3 reads CASSHGIRGPELLNYGYTF. DNA for the CDR3: TGTGCCAGCAGCCACGGGATCAGGGGGCCGGAGCTCTTAAACTATGGCTACACCTTC.